This TCR beta chain was profiled in a study of regulatory T cells in long-lasting Graves disease. HTBI primers from iRepertoire and Arm-PCR of CDR3 regions yielded the TCR beta libraries. TCRdb independently ran MiXCR on the multiplex PCR reads; one entry per CDR3 protein. The sample has 500,000 to 800,000 distinct CDR3 sequences, 30% seen once. The CDR3 length is 11 residues. CDR1 is MDHEN, CDR2 SYDVKM, per germline. Between the trimmed V and J ends, which lost 5 bases and 7 bases, there was a span of 8 bases. Time point here: persistent/refractory GD, antithyroid drugs over 5 years with positive TRAb. There was RNA extracted from PBMCs, and the TCR library was made from it.

The V gene is TRBV28, the J gene TRBJ1-1; D gene ambiguous. The input for sequencing was peripheral blood mononuclear cells (PBMCs), taken when the disease was refractory, from a patient treated with antithyroid drugs. The TCR sequence derives from a female donor with Graves disease. The CDR3: CASSPEIEAFF. The CDR3 DNA follows: TGTGCCAGCAGTCCTGAAATTGAAGCTTTCTTT.